This TCR beta chain was sequenced during a study of post-analysis software for immune sequencing data. Across the whole study: The study covered relapsing-remitting, secondary progressive and progressive-relapsing courses of multiple sclerosis. Study-level results: Five TRBV segments, including TRBV5-6, TRBV5-1 and TRBV20-1, were more frequent in patients than controls. Multiple sclerosis was associated with a significant reduction in normalized Chao1 diversity relative to controls.

Unique molecular identifiers had been added to the TCR beta cDNA libraries. T cells, about 0.95 to 10 million of them, yielded 500,000 or so cDNA molecules. One entry per CDR3 protein results from TCRdb running MiXCR on the PCR reads. The sample records hundreds of thousands of distinct CDR3 sequences, roughly 27% being singletons. This clonotype was counted ten times or more. Its specificity is not known. With 3 bases clipped from V and 3 bases from J, the junction kept 3 bases outside the gene matches. Germline V lookup: CDR1 MGHRA, CDR2 YSYEKL. This CDR3 contains 16 residues. The TCR originated in a girl aged 10-17 years with multiple sclerosis. Sequenced input: blood. This chain joins TRBV4-1 and TRBJ2-1; 12 bases fit TRBD2. The CDR3: CASSHRLAGVYNEQFF. The CDR3 region has the DNA TGCGCCAGCAGCCACCGACTAGCGGGAGTCTACAATGAGCAGTTCTTC.